The 28 T cell receptor beta chains below all came from one sample that was sequenced in a study of coeliac disease. Assay used: immunoSEQ multiplex PCR; TCRdb lists only in-frame clones, some missing. The sample holds over 5,000 clones, 50% to 70% seen once. Sequencing was carried out using intraepithelial lymphocytes from the gut. The origin of the receptors is a woman aged 30 to 39 with active celiac disease.

This clone has a handful of counts. The chain is built from TRBV7-2 and TRBJ2-1, with a tentative D call TRBD2 (5 bases). This CDR3 comprises 13 residues. Between the trimmed V and J ends, which lost 2 bases and 6 bases, there was a span of 8 bases. In germline, CDR1 is SGHTA, CDR2 FQGNSA. The CDR3 DNA reads TGTGCCAGCAGCTTATATCGGGGCAATGAGCAGTTCTTC. This translates into CASSLYRGNEQFF.

The chain recombines TRBV5-1 with TRBJ1-6; TRBD1 is a possible D gene (6 bases). Between the trimmed V and J ends, which lost 4 bases and 5 bases, there was a span of 10 bases. CDR1 and CDR2 (germline): SGHRS, YFSETQ. The CDR3 totals 14 residues. Here the CDR3 reads CASSDGTNNSPLHF. CDR3 DNA sequence: TGCGCCAGCAGCGACGGGACAAATAATTCACCCCTCCACTTT.

V gene TRBV11-3 combines with J gene TRBJ1-5; 9 nucleotides line up with TRBD1. V trimming: 5 bases; J trimming: 9 bases; junction bases outside the gene matches: 11. The CDR3 loop spans 15 amino acids. Germline-derived CDR1 and CDR2 are SGHNT and YENEEA. The CDR3 DNA follows: TGTGCCAGCAGCCCGTCCGGGACAGGGATTCTGCCCCAGCATTTT. This encodes CASSPSGTGILPQHF. Supplemented by reference TRBV11-3 and TRBJ1-5, the full variable domain reads EAGVVQSPRYKIIEKKQPVAFWCNPISGHNTLYWYLQNLGQGPELLIRYENEEAVDDSQLPKDRFSAERLKGVDSTLKIQPAELGDSAVYLCASSPSGTGILPQHFGDGTRLSIL.

The chain employs TRBV28 and TRBJ2-3; a possible D gene is TRBD1 (5 bases). Germline lookup yields CDR1 MDHEN and CDR2 SYDVKM. Trimming took off 3 bases at V and 8 bases at J, with 9 bases between the two ends. CDR3 length equals 12 residues. The CDR3 DNA reads as TGTGCCAGCAGTTTTCAGGGTCGTACGCAGTATTTT. This codes for CASSFQGRTQYF.

The rearrangement joins TRBV30 to TRBJ2-5; D perhaps matches TRBD2 (6 bases). Trimming left V 4 bases short and J 3 bases short, with 12 bases between. The CDR3 runs 13 residues. Germline-derived CDR1 and CDR2 are GTSNPN and SVGIG (reference sequence). CDR3 DNA sequence: TGTGCCTGGATAGCGGCAGGTGAAGAGACCCAGTACTTC. Translation gives CAWIAAGEETQYF.

The chain carries TRBV5-1 and TRBJ1-1, with 9 bases fitting TRBD1. Unmatched junction bases numbered 8, after V lost 6 bases and J lost 2 bases. Germline loops: CDR1 SGHRS, CDR2 YFSETQ. The CDR3 sequence is 15 residues long. CDR3 in amino acids: CASKKQGASNTEAFF. DNA for the CDR3: TGCGCCAGCAAAAAACAGGGGGCTAGTAACACTGAAGCTTTCTTT.

Only a few counts were recorded for this clone. The chain has TRBV4-1 and TRBJ1-1, with 7 bases lining up with TRBD1. Germline lookup yields CDR1 MGHRA and CDR2 YSYEKL. J lost 7 bases, V lost 2 bases, and 7 bases had no gene match. CDR3 length equals 14 residues. The CDR3 sequence: CASSQSAGGGEAFF. As DNA, the CDR3 is TGCGCCAGCAGCCAATCGGCAGGGGGTGGTGAAGCTTTCTTT.

The genes are TRBV11-3 and TRBJ2-3; TRBD1 agrees at 10 bases. This CDR3 region has 16 residues. V trimming: 5 bases; J trimming: 2 bases; junction bases outside the gene matches: 7. Germline loops: CDR1 SGHNT, CDR2 YENEEA. For the CDR3, the DNA is TGTGCCAGCAGCCCGAGGACAGGGGGATTCACAGATACGCAGTATTTT. Translation gives CASSPRTGGFTDTQYF.

V usage is TRBV6-1 and J usage is TRBJ2-7, with 8 bases fitting TRBD1. The germline V gene encodes CDR1 MNHNS and CDR2 SASEGT. The CDR3 totals 17 residues. Trimming cost V 2 bases and J 1 base; bases outside gene matches: 10. This chain's CDR3 is CASSELPPGGASYEQYF. CDR3 DNA: TGTGCCAGCAGTGAACTCCCCCCAGGGGGCGCGTCCTACGAGCAGTACTTC.

A single count supports this clone. The J gene is TRBJ2-1, the V gene TRBV4-1; TRBD2 aligns across 7 bases. The CDR3 spans 14 residues. CDR1 MGHRA and CDR2 YSYEKL come from the germline V gene. The V segment lost 4 bases and the J segment 5 bases; nucleotides outside the gene matches: 5. CDR3 DNA sequence: TGCGCCAGCAGCCTCCCTAGCGGAAACAATGAGCAGTTCTTC. Encoded protein: CASSLPSGNNEQFF.

The rearrangement uses TRBV27 and TRBJ1-1; D is unresolved. The V and J ends lost 2 bases and 1 base respectively, with 5 bases between them. This CDR3 is built from 13 residues. The germline V gene has CDR1 MNHEY and CDR2 SMNVEV (reference sequence). The CDR3 DNA follows: TGTGCCAGCAGTTTAGGCAGGAACACTGAAGCTTTCTTT. This gives the protein CASSLGRNTEAFF.

In this sample, this clone is medium-sized (0.01 to 0.1%). The genes are TRBV28 and TRBJ1-2, with 7 bases lining up with TRBD1. V dropped 3 bases and J dropped 8; count of bases not matched to a gene: 9. CDR1 and CDR2 from the germline V gene are MDHEN and SYDVKM. CDR3 length equals 14 residues. The CDR3 sequence: CASSFPTGVEGYTF. In DNA, the CDR3 is TGTGCCAGCAGTTTCCCAACAGGGGTCGAGGGCTACACCTTC.

A few counts support this clone. This chain uses TRBV2 with TRBJ1-1, with D tentatively TRBD1 (5 bases). The CDR3 is 13 residues long. CDR1 and CDR2 from the germline V gene are SNHLY and FYNNEI. Trimming stripped 6 bases from V and 1 base from J, with 9 bases between. CDR3 nucleotide sequence: TGTGCCAGCAGACAGGATTGGAACACTGAAGCTTTCTTT. Protein: CASRQDWNTEAFF. Together with reference TRBV2 and TRBJ1-1, the CDR3 gives the full variable domain: EPEVTQTPSHQVTQMGQEVILRCVPISNHLYFYWYRQILGQKVEFLVSFYNNEISEKSEIFDDQFSVERPDGSNFTLKIRSTKLEDSAMYFCASRQDWNTEAFFGQGTRLTVV.

The chain uses TRBV2 and TRBJ2-7; maybe TRBD2 (7 bases). The CDR3 totals 15 residues. Germline V gene lookup returns CDR1 SNHLY and CDR2 FYNNEI. Trimming took 2 bases from V and 1 from J, leaving 12 bases between them. The CDR3 sequence is CASSESGTRSYEQYF. The CDR3 DNA is TGTGCCAGCAGTGAAAGCGGGACAAGATCCTACGAGCAGTACTTC.

The V gene is TRBV4-3, the J gene TRBJ1-6; D call uncertain. V lost 0 bases and J 3 bases, leaving 6 bases between the germline ends. CDR1 and CDR2 (germline): LGHNA, YSLEER. The length of the CDR3 is 15 residues. The CDR3 DNA follows: TGCGCCAGCAGCCAAGATGAGAGCTATAATTCACCCCTCCACTTT. As protein: CASSQDESYNSPLHF.

A word on this clone: Other DNA sequences in this specimen translate into the identical CDR3. The CDR3 here is CASMAEAHRELFF. CDR3 sequence (DNA): TGTGCCAGTATGGCGGAGGCACACCGGGAGCTGTTTTTT. The chain couples TRBV2 to TRBJ2-2; tentatively, D is TRBD2 (5 bases). The CDR3 length is 13 residues. CDR1 SNHLY and CDR2 FYNNEI come from the germline V gene. V gave up 9 bases and J gave up 9 bases, with 17 bases separating them.

This clone ranks as medium-sized (0.01 to 0.1%). This chain joins TRBV4-1 and TRBJ1-3; 7 bases are a match to TRBD1. V lost 2 bases, J lost 1 base, and 8 bases stayed unmatched. Germline V gene sequence: CDR1 MGHRA, CDR2 YSYEKL. CDR3 size: 17 residues. CDR3 sequence reads: CASSQHRDSASGNTIYF. The CDR3 DNA is TGCGCCAGCAGCCAACACCGGGACAGTGCTTCTGGAAACACCATATATTTT.

V usage is TRBV7-9 and J usage is TRBJ2-1, with TRBD2 matching over 9 bases. Per germline, CDR1 SEHNR and CDR2 FQNEAQ (reference sequence). The junction had 5 bases not matched to a gene; V was cut back by 5 bases and J by 6 bases. CDR3 length: 14 amino acids. This chain's CDR3 is CASSPRGGLNEQFF. Here the CDR3 DNA reads TGTGCCAGCAGCCCGCGGGGGGGCCTCAATGAGCAGTTCTTC. Full variable domain (outside the CDR3, taken from reference TRBV7-9 and TRBJ2-1): DTGVSQNPRHKITKRGQNVTFRCDPISEHNRLYWYRQTLGQGPEFLTYFQNEAQLEKSRLLSDRFSAERPKGSFSTLEIQRTEQGDSAMYLCASSPRGGLNEQFFGPGTRLTVL.

There are a few counts of this clone. The genes are TRBV6-6 and TRBJ1-5, with D perhaps matching TRBD1 (5 bases). Looked up from germline, CDR1 is MNHNY and CDR2 is SVGAGI (reference sequence). V gave up 4 bases and J gave up 1 base, with 11 bases separating them. The CDR3 runs 15 residues. CDR3 sequence (DNA): TGTGCCAGCAGTTCCGGGGGGGACAGCAATCAGCCCCAGCATTTT. This encodes CASSSGGDSNQPQHF.

The rearrangement links TRBV28 to TRBJ2-3; the match to TRBD1 covers 10 bases. With 0 bases clipped from V and 3 bases from J, the junction kept 9 bases outside the gene matches. The CDR3 runs to 18 residues. CDR1 is MDHEN and CDR2 is SYDVKM in the germline V gene. CDR3: CASSLWSGGQGRTDTQYF. The CDR3, as DNA: TGTGCCAGCAGTTTATGGTCGGGGGGACAGGGGAGGACAGATACGCAGTATTTT.

The chain carries TRBV28 and TRBJ1-1; perhaps TRBD1 as D (6 bases). Germline assignment: CDR1 MDHEN and CDR2 SYDVKM. Trimming removed 7 bases from V and 1 base from J, with 10 bases in between. The CDR3 length is 13 residues. The CDR3 protein is CASKWTENTEAFF. The CDR3 bases are TGTGCCAGCAAGTGGACAGAGAACACTGAAGCTTTCTTT.

This chain connects TRBV7-2 to TRBJ2-7; possibly TRBD1 for D (5 bases). This CDR3 spans 14 amino acids. The V and J ends lost 1 base and 4 bases respectively, with 11 bases between them. CDR1 is SGHTA, CDR2 FQGNSA, per germline. The CDR3 reads CASSLVVDSYEQYF. The CDR3 nucleotides read TGTGCCAGCAGCTTAGTGGTTGACAGTTACGAGCAGTACTTC.

The gene calls are TRBV6-6 and TRBJ2-5; TRBD1 aligns across 12 bases. Trimming took 7 bases from V and 5 from J; bases not matched to a gene: 11. CDR3 length equals 16 residues. Germline V lookup: CDR1 MNHNY, CDR2 SVGAGI (reference sequence). The CDR3 sequence: CASNQGTGGAGETQYF. The CDR3, as DNA: TGTGCCAGCAATCAAGGGACAGGGGGCGCCGGGGAGACCCAGTACTTC.

The rearrangement joins TRBV4-2 to TRBJ1-1, with D possibly being TRBD1 (5 bases). This CDR3 is 13 amino acids long. V shed 4 bases and J shed 5 bases, with 11 bases lying between them. Looked up from germline, CDR1 is LGHNA and CDR2 is YNFKEQ. CDR3 nucleotide sequence: TGTGCCAGCAGCCTGGGGGGGAGGACTGAAGCTTTCTTT. Translation gives CASSLGGRTEAFF.

The rearrangement uses TRBV7-2 and TRBJ2-5; 8 bases line up with TRBD1. This CDR3 is 16 amino acids long. The trim removed 1 base at V and 4 bases at J, leaving 8 bases unmatched. The V gene's germline CDR1 is SGHTA and CDR2 FQGNSA. CDR3 nucleotide sequence: TGTGCCAGCAGCTTAGTGTGGGACAGGCTTGGAGAGACCCAGTACTTC. Translation: CASSLVWDRLGETQYF.

The rearrangement links TRBV13 to TRBJ1-6; 7 bases line up with TRBD1. The CDR3 runs to 16 residues. The V and J ends lost 3 bases and 7 bases, in that order; junction bases with no gene match: 9. Germline V gene sequence: CDR1 PRHDT, CDR2 FYEKMQ (reference sequence). The CDR3 loop is CASSLITGAGNSPLHF. CDR3 in DNA: TGTGCCAGCAGCTTGATTACAGGGGCAGGGAATTCACCCCTCCACTTT.

The sample holds one count of this clone. The gene calls are TRBV7-6 and TRBJ2-3, with TRBD2 identical over 11 bases. Germline trimming cut 3 bases from V and 4 bases from J; bases unmatched to any gene: 9. Germline CDR1 and CDR2: SGHVS and FNYEAQ. There are 17 residues in the CDR3. CDR3 region: CASSLSLAGGGPDTQYF. The CDR3 DNA follows: TGTGCCAGCAGCTTGTCCCTAGCGGGGGGAGGGCCAGATACGCAGTATTTT.

As DNA, the CDR3 is TGTGCCAGCAGCTTAGTGGGGGGGACAGGAGTGAATGAAAAACTGTTTTTT. This encodes CASSLVGGTGVNEKLFF. V is TRBV7-2 and J is TRBJ1-4; 8 positions agree with TRBD1. Germline lookup yields CDR1 SGHTA and CDR2 FQGNSA. With 1 base clipped from V and 5 bases from J, the junction kept 9 bases outside the gene matches. The CDR3 spans 17 residues.